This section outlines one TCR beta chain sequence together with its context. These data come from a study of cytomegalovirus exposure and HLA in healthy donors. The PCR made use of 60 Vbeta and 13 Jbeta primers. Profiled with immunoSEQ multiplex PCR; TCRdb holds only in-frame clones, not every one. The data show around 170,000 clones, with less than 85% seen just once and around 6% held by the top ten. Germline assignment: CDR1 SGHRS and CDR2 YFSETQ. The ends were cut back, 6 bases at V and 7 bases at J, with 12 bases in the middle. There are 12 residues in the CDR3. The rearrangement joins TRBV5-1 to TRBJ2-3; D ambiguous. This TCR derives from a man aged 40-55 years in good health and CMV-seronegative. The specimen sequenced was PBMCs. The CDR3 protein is CASMLGRNTQYF. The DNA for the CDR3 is TGCGCCAGCATGCTGGGCAGGAATACGCAGTATTTT.